Presented here are 28 T cell receptor beta chains from one specimen sequenced in a study of T cell repertoires in cytomegalovirus infection. TCRdb re-called the reads with MiXCR, one entry per CDR3 protein. Among around 770,000 distinct CDR3 sequences listed, around 29% were seen once. These TCRs' antigens remain unknown. Sequenced here: cultured CD8+ T cells from PBMCs, sampled from culture after CMV antigen stimulation. Receptors were obtained from a human donor in good health (CMV status not recorded). Some clones in this sample may be carry-over from other donors' samples.

The chain employs TRBV12-3 or TRBV12-4 and TRBJ1-5; D is unclear. With 3 bases removed from V and 0 bases from J, the gap between germline ends came to 9 bases. The CDR3 consists of 15 residues. This CDR3 is CASSFEVDSNQPQHF. For the CDR3, the DNA is TGTGCCAGCAGTTTCGAAGTGGATAGCAATCAGCCCCAGCATTTT.

In this sample, this clonotype turned up a few times. The chain joins TRBV10-3 to TRBJ2-1; D is perhaps TRBD1 (5 bases). CDR3 length equals 16 residues. V was pared by 0 bases and J by 2 bases, with 11 bases between. CDR1 is ENHRY, CDR2 SYGVKD, per germline. CDR3 residues: CAISESTDNPYNEQFF. In nucleotides, the CDR3 is TGTGCCATCAGTGAGTCGACGGACAACCCCTACAATGAGCAGTTCTTC.

This clonotype was picked up a small number of times. V usage is TRBV5-6 and J usage is TRBJ2-7; 10 bases line up with TRBD2. The germline CDR1 and CDR2 sequences are SGHDT and YYEEEE. This CDR3 is 16 amino acids long. V was pared by 3 bases and J by 0 bases, with 6 bases of the junction left unmatched. CDR3 bases: TGTGCCAGCAGCTCCCCCGGGACTAGCGCCTCCTACGAGCAGTACTTC. Protein: CASSSPGTSASYEQYF.

The genes are TRBV4-1 and TRBJ2-5; 10 positions match TRBD2. CDR1 and CDR2 (germline): MGHRA, YSYEKL. V gave up 0 bases and J gave up 5 bases; unmatched junction bases: 9. The CDR3 is 17 residues long. CDR3 sequence: CASSQDHLTSGFETQYF. In nucleotides, the CDR3 is TGCGCCAGCAGCCAAGATCATTTGACTAGCGGGTTCGAGACCCAGTACTTC.

At least ten counts were recorded for this clonotype. The DNA for the CDR3 is TGTGCCAGCAGAACCTACCCGAACACTGAAGCTTTCTTT. It specifies CASRTYPNTEAFF. The chain uses TRBV7-2 and TRBJ1-1; D gene uncertain. Germline V gene sequence: CDR1 SGHTA, CDR2 FQGNSA. V lost 6 bases and J 1 base, leaving 9 bases between the germline ends. The length of the CDR3 is 13 residues.

This clonotype occurred a few times. The chain carries TRBV6-2 or TRBV6-3 and TRBJ1-2, with 9 bases matching TRBD1. Germline values: CDR1 MNHEY, CDR2 SVGEGT. The CDR3 consists of 15 residues. V trimming: 0 bases; J trimming: 9 bases; junction bases outside the gene matches: 8. CDR3: CASSYSPGTGISYTF. The CDR3 DNA reads as TGTGCCAGCAGTTACTCGCCCGGGACAGGGATTAGCTACACCTTC.

The rearrangement links TRBV6-4 to TRBJ2-2; D is undetermined. The CDR3 is 14 amino acids. The germline gives CDR1 MRHNA, CDR2 SNTAGT. V was pared by 4 bases and J by 4 bases, with 10 bases between. The CDR3 sequence: CASSARKGTGELFF. CDR3 nucleotide sequence: TGTGCCAGCAGTGCCAGGAAGGGCACCGGGGAGCTGTTTTTT.

J is TRBJ2-2 and V is TRBV6-5; 9 bases align to TRBD1. The V segment lost 2 bases and the J segment 7 bases; nucleotides outside the gene matches: 11. The CDR3 is 17 residues long. Germline loops: CDR1 MNHEY, CDR2 SVGAGI. The CDR3 spells CASSYPRDRAGNGELFF. Here the CDR3 DNA reads TGTGCCAGCAGTTACCCCCGGGACAGGGCGGGTAACGGGGAGCTGTTTTTT.

This clonotype has a handful of counts. This chain joins TRBV6-2 or TRBV6-3 and TRBJ1-2; weak D call: TRBD1 (5 bases). The CDR3 is 13 amino acids. V lost 8 bases to trimming and J lost 8 bases, with 18 bases between them. Looked up from germline, CDR1 is MNHEY and CDR2 is SVGEGT. The CDR3 region has the DNA TGTGCCAGCCAGAGTGACCCAGGGATGGGCTACACCTTC. Protein: CASQSDPGMGYTF.

The gene calls are TRBV2 and TRBJ2-2; 7 bases fit TRBD1. V lost 7 bases and J lost 6; bases outside the gene matches: 11. Looked up from germline, CDR1 is SNHLY and CDR2 is FYNNEI. CDR3 size: 15 residues. The CDR3 DNA reads as TGTGCCAGCATCGGCAGGGGGTCGATGCCCGGGGAGCTGTTTTTT. Protein product: CASIGRGSMPGELFF.

V usage is TRBV14 and J usage is TRBJ2-3; the D is unclear. Germline-derived CDR1 and CDR2 are SGHDN and FVKESK. Trimming cost V 1 base and J 6 bases, with 8 bases left between them. CDR3 length: 13 residues. DNA of the CDR3: TGTGCCAGCAGCCAAGCGAAGTTCGATACGCAGTATTTT. Protein: CASSQAKFDTQYF.

The rearrangement joins TRBV19 to TRBJ1-1, with no clear D. There are 16 residues in the CDR3. With 7 bases removed from V and 3 bases from J, the gap between germline ends came to 21 bases. Germline lookup yields CDR1 LNHDA and CDR2 SQIVND (reference sequence). CDR3 coding DNA: TGTGCCAGTACCGACCCCTGGAGGTCGCGGGACACTGAAGCTTTCTTT. This gives the protein CASTDPWRSRDTEAFF. The complete variable domain, with remaining parts taken from reference TRBV19 and TRBJ1-1, reads DGGITQSPKYLFRKEGQNVTLSCEQNLNHDAMYWYRQDPGQGLRLIYYSQIVNDFQKGDIAEGYSVSREKKESFPLTVTSAQKNPTAFYLCASTDPWRSRDTEAFFGQGTRLTVV.

This clonotype was observed a handful of times. The chain employs TRBV5-4 and TRBJ1-2; D unclear. V was shortened by 6 bases and J by 8 bases, with 14 bases between the two germline ends. Germline V gene sequence: CDR1 SGHNT, CDR2 YYREEE (reference sequence). The CDR3 has 12 amino acids. The CDR3 region has the DNA TGTGCCAGCACCGACACGTCTTGGGGCTACACCTTC. Amino acid sequence: CASTDTSWGYTF. Looking up the rest from reference TRBV5-4 and TRBJ1-2 gives the full variable domain: ETGVTQSPTHLIKTRGQQVTLRCSSQSGHNTVSWYQQALGQGPQFIFQYYREEENGRGNFPPRFSGLQFPNYSSELNVNALELDDSALYLCASTDTSWGYTFGSGTRLTVV.

This clonotype has at least ten counts. V is TRBV11-1 and J is TRBJ1-2; 8 bases agree with TRBD1. The germline CDR1 and CDR2 sequences are SGHAT and FQDESV (reference sequence). The CDR3 length is 13 residues. V lost 4 bases, J lost 6 bases, and 4 bases stayed unmatched. The CDR3 spells CASSSTGVDGYTF. CDR3 DNA sequence: TGTGCCAGCAGCTCGACAGGGGTGGATGGCTACACCTTC. Variable domain in full (rest from reference TRBV11-1 and TRBJ1-2): EAEVAQSPRYKITEKSQAVAFWCDPISGHATLYWYRQILGQGPELLVQFQDESVVDDSQLPKDRFSAERLKGVDSTLKIQPAELGDSAMYLCASSSTGVDGYTFGSGTRLTVV.

This clonotype was found a few times. This chain joins TRBV5-4 and TRBJ1-2; 9 positions match TRBD1. The V and J ends lost 2 bases and 2 bases, in that order; junction bases with no gene match: 10. The CDR3 runs 17 residues. Germline CDR1 SGHNT, CDR2 YYREEE (reference sequence). The CDR3 sequence: CASSLGTGLRVNYGYTF. The CDR3 DNA reads as TGTGCCAGCAGCTTAGGGACAGGGCTTCGGGTCAACTATGGCTACACCTTC.

This clonotype was recorded many times. The rearrangement joins TRBV7-2 to TRBJ2-1; D call uncertain. There are 15 residues in the CDR3. V was clipped by 3 bases and J by 3 bases, with 12 bases between them. Germline CDR1 and CDR2: SGHTA and FQGNSA. The CDR3 DNA reads as TGTGCCAGCAGCTTGCGGCGGCAAAACTACAATGAGCAGTTCTTC. Residues: CASSLRRQNYNEQFF.

The chain links TRBV2 to TRBJ2-2, with 7 bases identical to TRBD1. Germline V gene sequence: CDR1 SNHLY, CDR2 FYNNEI. Unmatched junction bases numbered 9, after V lost 8 bases and J lost 0 bases. This CDR3 is built from 16 residues. As DNA, the CDR3 is TGTGCCAGCGATTCCGGGACAGACTCGAACACCGGGGAGCTGTTTTTT. Its protein is CASDSGTDSNTGELFF. The variable domain in full, completed from reference TRBV2 and TRBJ2-2, reads EPEVTQTPSHQVTQMGQEVILRCVPISNHLYFYWYRQILGQKVEFLVSFYNNEISEKSEIFDDQFSVERPDGSNFTLKIRSTKLEDSAMYFCASDSGTDSNTGELFFGEGSRLTVL.

The gene calls are TRBV6-6 and TRBJ2-1; 11 positions agree with TRBD2. CDR3 length: 15 amino acids. Germline loops: CDR1 MNHNY, CDR2 SVGAGI (reference sequence). After removal of 9 bases from V and 8 bases from J, the junction contained 12 bases not matched to a gene. CDR3 loop: CASGSIAGGRDEQFF. DNA for the CDR3: TGTGCCAGTGGTTCCATAGCGGGGGGGCGCGATGAGCAGTTCTTC.

The CDR3 loop is CASSRDSLETQYF. Written as DNA, the CDR3 is TGTGCCAGTAGTCGAGACAGTCTAGAGACCCAGTACTTC. V and J are TRBV19 and TRBJ2-5, with D possibly matching TRBD1 (5 bases). From germline, CDR1 is LNHDA and CDR2 SQIVND (reference sequence). CDR3 length equals 13 residues. V was trimmed by 5 bases and J by 4 bases, leaving 11 bases between them.

The chain uses TRBV6-1 and TRBJ2-1; D remains unclear. Deletions cut 10 bases from V and 2 bases from J, with 12 bases between. The V gene's germline CDR1 is MNHNS and CDR2 SASEGT. This CDR3 contains 13 residues. CDR3 region: CATLRPTYNEQFF. CDR3 in DNA: TGTGCCACCCTCAGACCAACCTACAATGAGCAGTTCTTC.

The chain uses TRBV4-1 and TRBJ2-1; possibly TRBD1 or TRBD2 for D (5 bases each). V lost 4 bases and J 12 bases, leaving 16 bases between the germline ends. The CDR3 is made up of 13 amino acids. From germline, CDR1 is MGHRA and CDR2 YSYEKL. CDR3 protein: CASSPLPGARQFF. DNA for the CDR3: TGCGCCAGCAGCCCCCTGCCCGGGGCTAGGCAGTTCTTC.

This clonotype was seen only a few times. The chain is built from TRBV7-3 and TRBJ2-3, with 7 bases identical to TRBD1. V lost 9 bases to trimming and J lost 5 bases; unmatched junction nucleotides: 17. This CDR3 region has 16 residues. The germline V gene has CDR1 SGHTA and CDR2 FQGTGA. The CDR3 here is CARRGAHRGFIDTQYF. CDR3 DNA sequence: TGTGCCAGAAGAGGAGCGCACAGGGGTTTTATAGATACGCAGTATTTT.

This clonotype was seen a handful of times. The genes are TRBV4-1 and TRBJ2-1; the D gene could be TRBD1 or TRBD2 (6 bases each). V gave up 6 bases and J gave up 0 bases, with 12 bases separating them. The CDR3 has 15 amino acids. Germline CDR1 MGHRA, CDR2 YSYEKL. CDR3 in amino acids: CASSAGGDSYNEQFF. CDR3 DNA: TGCGCCAGCAGTGCCGGGGGCGACTCCTACAATGAGCAGTTCTTC.

V and J are TRBV9 and TRBJ1-4, with TRBD1 matching over 9 bases. Germline V gene data show CDR1 as SGDLS and CDR2 as YYNGEE. V trimming: 4 bases; J trimming: 6 bases; junction bases outside the gene matches: 7. The CDR3 spans 15 residues. In DNA, the CDR3 is TGTGCCAGCAGCCCCCGGGACAGGGATTATGAAAAACTGTTTTTT. This translates into CASSPRDRDYEKLFF.

This clonotype was seen more than once but under ten times. The V and J genes are TRBV7-9 and TRBJ2-7; TRBD1 is a possible D gene (5 bases). Trimming pared 5 bases from V and 4 bases from J, leaving 21 bases between. The CDR3 runs to 16 residues. CDR1 is SEHNR and CDR2 is FQNEAQ in the germline V gene (reference sequence). DNA of the CDR3: TGTGCCAGCAGCCCAACCGACAGAGAAGTCCAGTACGAGCAGTACTTC. Amino acids: CASSPTDREVQYEQYF.

The rearrangement uses TRBV7-2 and TRBJ1-6, with D perhaps TRBD1 (5 bases). The CDR3 extends over 15 amino acids. V lost 0 bases, J lost 4 bases, and 7 bases lay in between. Germline-derived CDR1 and CDR2 are SGHTA and FQGNSA. The CDR3 nucleotides read TGTGCCAGCAGCTTAGCGCGACAGTATAATTCACCCCTCCACTTT. Protein sequence: CASSLARQYNSPLHF.

This clonotype was seen more than once but under ten times. The genes are TRBV6-5 and TRBJ1-2; a possible D gene is TRBD1 (6 bases). This CDR3 is 16 amino acids long. Germline assignment: CDR1 MNHEY and CDR2 SVGAGI. V lost 2 bases and J 4 bases, leaving 17 bases between the germline ends. The CDR3 coding sequence is TGTGCCAGCAGTTACGGGGGGACACTCCCTCTCTATGGCTACACCTTC. As protein: CASSYGGTLPLYGYTF.

V gene TRBV6-1 combines with J gene TRBJ2-4; maybe TRBD1 (5 bases). Trimming took off 2 bases at V and 8 bases at J, with 16 bases between the two ends. The CDR3 sequence is 15 residues long. Per the germline V gene, CDR1 is MNHNS and CDR2 is SASEGT. The CDR3 reads CASSENLRQGDIQYF. The CDR3 DNA reads TGTGCCAGCAGTGAAAACTTGCGGCAGGGCGACATTCAGTACTTC.